These 16 T cell receptor beta chains originate from one sample sequenced in a study of blood T cell repertoires in COVID-19 (dated by TCRdb to about 2020). Libraries came from the immunoSEQ multiplex PCR assay. As stored in TCRdb, this immuneACCESS dataset retains in-frame rearrangements with V and J assigned. A fraction of the clones does not appear; measured against another copy, unresolved V genes explain less than half of the discrepancy, and the remainder lacks a known reason. This sample gives about 120,000 clones in total; about nine tenths of them show up just once. Of the sample, more than 6% falls within the top ten clones. Material for sequencing was peripheral blood. All receptors come from a human donor in a cohort sampled during active COVID-19.

The V gene is TRBV7-3, the J gene TRBJ2-3, with 8 bases lining up with TRBD2. The CDR3 has 15 residues. Germline-derived CDR1 and CDR2 are SGHTA and FQGTGA. J lost 5 bases, V lost 6 bases, and 10 bases had no gene match. In DNA form, the CDR3 reads TGTGCCAGCAGTTCACTCGGGGGGGTGAGAGATACGCAGTATTTT. Protein: CASSSLGGVRDTQYF.

The rearrangement links TRBV29-1 to TRBJ2-5; D tentatively fits TRBD1 or TRBD2 (5 bases each). Germline loops: CDR1 SQVTM, CDR2 ANQGSEA. Trimming stripped 7 bases from V and 9 bases from J, with 15 bases between. CDR3 length: 11 residues. CDR3 protein: CSAGRPGAQYF. The CDR3, as DNA: TGCAGCGCGGGACGGCCCGGGGCCCAGTACTTC. The full variable domain, rest sourced from reference TRBV29-1 and TRBJ2-5, is SAVISQKPSRDICQRGTSLTIQCQVDSQVTMMFWYRQQPGQSLTLIATANQGSEATYESGFVIDKFPISRPNLTFSTLTVSNMSPEDSSIYLCSAGRPGAQYFGPGTRLLVL.

This chain uses TRBV19 with TRBJ2-4; 11 bases map to TRBD2. CDR1 LNHDA and CDR2 SQIVND come from the germline V gene (reference sequence). This CDR3 is 20 amino acids long. Trimming removed 0 bases from V and 0 bases from J; junction bases left unmatched: 10. The CDR3: CASSIEPGLAERVAKNIQYF. CDR3 coding DNA: TGTGCCAGTAGTATAGAACCGGGACTAGCGGAGAGAGTAGCCAAAAACATTCAGTACTTC.

CDR3 region: CASSPRTSGSSYEQYF. The DNA for the CDR3 is TGTGCCAGCAGCCCTCGGACTAGCGGGAGCTCCTACGAGCAGTACTTC. This chain links TRBV9 with TRBJ2-7, with TRBD2 identical over 13 bases. V lost 4 bases, J lost 0 bases, and 4 bases stayed unmatched. This CDR3 comprises 16 residues. The germline gives CDR1 SGDLS, CDR2 YYNGEE. Filled out from reference TRBV9 and TRBJ2-7, the complete variable domain reads DSGVTQTPKHLITATGQRVTLRCSPRSGDLSVYWYQQSLDQGLQFLIQYYNGEERAKGNILERFSAQQFPDLHSELNLSSLELGDSALYFCASSPRTSGSSYEQYFGPGTRLTVT.

V usage is TRBV3-1 (or the pseudogene TRBV3-2) and J usage is TRBJ2-1, with 12 bases aligning to TRBD1. J was trimmed by 4 bases and V by 4 bases; bases with no gene match: 2. CDR3 size: 15 residues. Germline CDR1 and CDR2: LGHDT and YNNKEL (reference sequence). This chain's CDR3 is CASSRGQGAYNEQFF. The CDR3 nucleotides are TGTGCCAGCAGCCGGGGACAGGGGGCTTACAATGAGCAGTTCTTC.

The chain recombines TRBV12-3 or TRBV12-4 with TRBJ2-7; the D is unclear. V was cut by 5 bases and J by 6 bases, with 8 bases left in between. This CDR3 has 11 residues. CDR3 region: CASSLTSEQYF. Written as DNA, the CDR3 is TGTGCCAGCAGTCTAACGAGCGAGCAGTACTTC.

The chain combines TRBV5-1 with TRBJ2-3; no clear D. Looked up from germline, CDR1 is SGHRS and CDR2 is YFSETQ. This CDR3 contains 13 residues. V was shortened by 3 bases and J by 5 bases, with 10 bases between the two germline ends. Here the CDR3 reads CASSSRDLDTQYF. For the CDR3, the DNA is TGCGCCAGCAGCTCGAGAGATCTAGATACGCAGTATTTT.

This chain joins TRBV6-6 and TRBJ2-7; TRBD2 matches at 9 bases. Germline V gene lookup returns CDR1 MNHNY and CDR2 SVGAGI (reference sequence). The V gene end was trimmed by 4 bases and the J gene end by 3 bases; junction bases not matched to a gene: 10. CDR3 size: 16 residues. The CDR3 spells CASSSPLAGSFYEQYF. The CDR3 DNA sequence: TGTGCCAGCAGTTCTCCCCTAGCGGGGTCCTTCTACGAGCAGTACTTC.

This chain uses TRBV7-9 with TRBJ2-5; TRBD2 matches 9 bases. Germline trimming cut 0 bases from V and 5 bases from J; bases unmatched to any gene: 7. Germline loops: CDR1 SEHNR, CDR2 FQNEAQ (reference sequence). CDR3 size: 16 residues. The CDR3 DNA reads TGTGCCAGCAGCTTAGCGGCTAGCGGGGCTTGGGAGACCCAGTACTTC. Translating it yields CASSLAASGAWETQYF.

This clone appeared once. V gene TRBV19 combines with J gene TRBJ2-7, with 7 nucleotides matching TRBD1. This CDR3 contains 12 residues. Trimming removed 4 bases from V and 4 bases from J; junction bases left unmatched: 1. Germline CDR1 and CDR2: LNHDA and SQIVND (reference sequence). The CDR3 nucleotides read TGTGCCAGTAGTAGGGACAGATACGAGCAGTACTTC. Its translation is CASSRDRYEQYF.

This chain links TRBV6-1 with TRBJ2-1, with 7 bases matching TRBD1. Germline CDR1 and CDR2: MNHNS and SASEGT. The CDR3 runs to 17 residues. The junction had 14 bases not matched to a gene; V was cut back by 2 bases and J by 7 bases. Here the CDR3 DNA reads TGTGCCAGCAGTGAAAGGGCAGGGGGTCCCGGAGGTAATGAGCAGTTCTTC. Translating it yields CASSERAGGPGGNEQFF.

J is TRBJ2-2 and V is TRBV6-5; D is perhaps TRBD2 (5 bases). This CDR3 region has 15 residues. V was trimmed by 6 bases and J by 4 bases, leaving 15 bases between them. Germline V gene lookup returns CDR1 MNHEY and CDR2 SVGAGI. The CDR3 DNA reads TGTGCCAGCAGACTATTTTTGGGGAGCACCGGGGAGCTGTTTTTT. It specifies CASRLFLGSTGELFF.

The chain is built from TRBV27 and TRBJ2-5; D gene uncertain. The V gene's germline CDR1 is MNHEY and CDR2 SMNVEV (reference sequence). This CDR3 region has 14 residues. V was trimmed by 5 bases and J by 1 base, leaving 11 bases between them. The CDR3 spells CASSVSRFQETQYF. CDR3 coding DNA: TGTGCCAGCAGTGTCTCTAGATTCCAAGAGACCCAGTACTTC.

J is TRBJ2-5 and V is TRBV7-9, with 10 bases lining up with TRBD1. Germline V gene sequence: CDR1 SEHNR, CDR2 FQNEAQ (reference sequence). CDR3 length equals 17 residues. The ends lost 4 bases at V and 5 bases at J; junction bases unmatched: 13. The CDR3 DNA reads TGTGCCAGCAGCTCTAGCCCGGACAGGGGGGGTTTGGAGACCCAGTACTTC. Its translation: CASSSSPDRGGLETQYF.

The chain links TRBV19 to TRBJ2-7; 8 bases line up with TRBD1. This CDR3 comprises 14 residues. V was pared by 4 bases and J by 4 bases, with 6 bases of the junction left unmatched. CDR1 is LNHDA and CDR2 is SQIVND in the germline V gene (reference sequence). CDR3 sequence: CASSTTRQGYEQYF. The DNA of the CDR3 is TGTGCCAGTAGTACCACTCGACAGGGGTACGAGCAGTACTTC.

The chain employs TRBV19 and TRBJ2-7; tentatively, D is TRBD2 (5 bases). The CDR3 runs to 14 residues. Trimming cost V 5 bases and J 9 bases, with 20 bases left between them. Germline V CDR1 and CDR2: LNHDA, SQIVND (reference sequence). CDR3 DNA: TGTGCCAGTAGTCCTTATTATCGGGAAACTCGGCAGTACTTC. It yields the protein CASSPYYRETRQYF.